Listed below are T cell receptor beta chains from one sample, sequenced in a study of T-cell memory formation after mild COVID-19. TCRdb processed the 5' RACE reads anew with MiXCR; each CDR3 protein has one entry. The sample lists some 110,000 distinct CDR3 sequences, about a sixth occurring once. The sample taken for sequencing was PBMCs or a T cell subset sorted from them (not recorded which). These receptors were obtained from an adult woman who had mild COVID-19 (a few samples of this study predate the infection). Cell type and time point are not known. Both conserved end residues are part of each CDR3.

cdr3_aa,v_call
CASSLDPYFETTDTQYF,TRBV11-3
CASSEYRVDYEQYF,TRBV2
CASSVADRGPLEQYF,TRBV9
CASSRTENEQFF,TRBV4-1
CASSLIGASGNTGELFF,TRBV23-1
CASSLASVYGYTF,TRBV7-9
CASSPRTSGGGVEQFF,TRBV7-9
CASSIGGQGRQPQHF,TRBV19
CASSWAGNEYEQYF,TRBV27
CSARDPASARASYNEQFF,TRBV20-1
CAWSVSDEQYF,TRBV30
CAWSVVRNTEAFF,TRBV30
CASSLTSGTLLYEQYF,TRBV28
CASSIHGGGGGFNNEQFF,TRBV19
CASSGTSGSPRRANVLTF,TRBV7-9
CASELGGRGNEQYF,TRBV5-6
CASSMSPRDEQFF,TRBV7-9
CASSQDQGGPEAFF,TRBV4-1
CASSPPGEPDYQETQYF,TRBV7-9
CASSQDGVYGYTF,TRBV3-1
CSAAGVPGERQPQHF,TRBV20-1
CASLDRGQEAFF,TRBV2
CACETGLNTEAFF,TRBV30
CASSGTGGFYEQYF,TRBV12-3/TRBV12-4
CASSLSLAGVLNEQFF,TRBV27
CASSIRANSNQPQHF,TRBV19
CASRPGGLFDEQFF,TRBV7-9
CASSQDIELNTEAFF,TRBV4-1